This TCR beta chain was profiled in a study of identifying expanded T cells in peripheral blood. Sequenced by immunoSEQ multiplex PCR; TCRdb stores in-frame clones only, minus some. The data show 90,000 or so clones, around 86% seen once. For this clone: Its antigen remains unknown.

The germline CDR1 and CDR2 sequences are SGHRS and YFSETQ. V dropped 4 bases and J dropped 5 bases, with 16 bases sitting between them. The CDR3 is 16 residues long. Points from the study as a whole: Differentially abundant clones: around 1.2 between replicates, about 15 at around 14 days, 19 to 20 at four. Across healthy donors, higher total template counts meant significantly greater approximately two-week count variance.

Collection occurred without any documented infections or immune events in donors. This sequence joins TRBV5-1 and TRBJ1-6, with D perhaps matching TRBD1 (6 bases). This receptor was taken from a person aged 18 to 70 in good health. The sample was blood. The chain's CDR3 is CASSLEIQGNNSPLHF. The CDR3 region has the DNA TGCGCCAGCAGCCTGGAAATACAGGGAAATAATTCACCCCTCCACTTT.